The 30 T cell receptor beta chains below come from one sample, sequenced in a study of brain T cells in children with intractable seizures. The method was immunoSEQ multiplex PCR; TCRdb's version includes in-frame clones alone and lacks a portion of them. The sample gives approximately 330,000 clones, about 93% of which show up once; roughly 5.8% is in the top ten. Time point here: blood from clinic visit 5 months post-surgery; TSC patient then seizure free. Sequencing was performed on peripheral blood, taken roughly 5 months after surgery. The receptor set was obtained from a boy in the first two years of life with tuberous sclerosis and intractable seizures.

The V call is TRBV24-1, the J call TRBJ2-2, with a possible D match to TRBD1 (6 bases). Trimming removed 1 base from V and 0 bases from J, with 11 bases in between. Germline V CDR1 and CDR2: KGHDR, SFDVKD. This CDR3 is built from 17 residues. The DNA of the CDR3 is TGTGCCACCAGTGATTTAGACAGGTTCGCGAACACCGGGGAGCTGTTTTTT. Amino acid sequence: CATSDLDRFANTGELFF.

J is TRBJ2-7 and V is TRBV6-5; D is unclear. The CDR3 runs to 11 residues. Germline V gene data show CDR1 as MNHEY and CDR2 as SVGAGI. The ends were cut back, 10 bases at V and 0 bases at J, with 7 bases in the middle. The CDR3 bases are TGTGCCATCCGCTCCTCCTACGAGCAGTACTTC. Its protein product is CAIRSSYEQYF.

The CDR3: CASSNFASGPPPYEQYF. The CDR3 nucleotides read TGTGCCAGCAGCAACTTCGCTAGCGGACCGCCTCCTTACGAGCAGTACTTC. This chain links TRBV11-2 with TRBJ2-7; 7 bases match TRBD2. Trimming removed 5 bases from V and 4 bases from J; junction bases left unmatched: 17. Germline assignment: CDR1 SGHAT and CDR2 FQNNGV. This CDR3 spans 17 amino acids.

This chain links TRBV6-5 with TRBJ1-2, with D uncertain. Germline V CDR1 and CDR2: MNHEY, SVGAGI. There are 10 residues in the CDR3. The CDR3, as DNA: TGTGCTAGCGGCAACTATGGCTACACCTTC. Protein product: CASGNYGYTF.

The chain has TRBV9 and TRBJ2-7; D is possibly TRBD1 or TRBD2 (5 bases each). The V end lost 0 bases, the J end lost 2 bases, and 9 bases lay between the germline ends. This CDR3 region has 14 residues. The germline V gene has CDR1 SGDLS and CDR2 YYNGEE. CDR3 protein: CASSVDEGPYEQYF. CDR3 bases: TGTGCCAGCAGCGTAGACGAGGGGCCCTACGAGCAGTACTTC.

The V gene is TRBV21-1, the J gene TRBJ1-2. TRBV21-1 is listed as a pseudogene. CDR3 size: 10 residues. CDR3 sequence (DNA): TGTCTTCGGGTTAACTATGGCTACACCTTC. It translates to CLRVNYGYTF.

The chain recombines TRBV5-6 with TRBJ2-3; no definite D call. Germline V CDR1 and CDR2: SGHDT, YYEEEE. This CDR3 has 14 amino acids. V lost 0 bases and J lost 1, with 6 bases in between. CDR3 protein: CASSLDRRTDTQYF. In DNA form, the CDR3 reads TGTGCCAGCAGCTTGGACAGACGCACAGATACGCAGTATTTT.

The rearrangement uses TRBV6-5 and TRBJ2-5, with D hard to call. Germline loops: CDR1 MNHEY, CDR2 SVGAGI. V lost 0 bases and J lost 1, with 3 bases in between. The length of the CDR3 is 13 residues. The CDR3 spells CASSYSVQETQYF. The CDR3, as DNA: TGTGCCAGCAGTTACTCAGTCCAAGAGACCCAGTACTTC.

V usage is TRBV5-8 and J usage is TRBJ1-2; D is unresolved. Trimming took off 3 bases at V and 2 bases at J, with 14 bases between the two ends. This CDR3 has 15 amino acids. Germline V CDR1 and CDR2: SGHTS, YDEGEE. The CDR3 nucleotides are TGTGCCAGCAGCTCCTCCCGAAGGATAAACTATGGCTACACCTTC. As protein: CASSSSRRINYGYTF.

The J gene is TRBJ1-5, the V gene TRBV4-1; D possibly corresponds to TRBD1 (6 bases). V shed 0 bases and J shed 2 bases, with 14 bases lying between them. Looked up from germline, CDR1 is MGHRA and CDR2 is YSYEKL. The length of the CDR3 is 17 residues. CDR3 coding DNA: TGCGCCAGCAGCCAAGAAAGGAGGGCAGGGGGCAATCAGCCCCAGCATTTT. It specifies CASSQERRAGGNQPQHF.

The chain is built from TRBV5-4 and TRBJ2-7, with a possible D match to TRBD1 (5 bases). Germline CDR1 and CDR2: SGHNT and YYREEE (reference sequence). Trimming removed 0 bases from V and 2 bases from J, with 9 bases in between. There are 14 residues in the CDR3. The CDR3 loop reads CASSLVETAYEQYF. The CDR3 DNA reads TGTGCCAGCAGCTTGGTTGAGACAGCCTACGAGCAGTACTTC.

The chain combines TRBV10-3 with TRBJ1-1, with TRBD1 matching 9 bases. Germline V gene lookup returns CDR1 ENHRY and CDR2 SYGVKD. Trimming at V came to 6 bases and at J to 3 bases, leaving 2 bases not matched to a gene. The CDR3 length is 13 residues. CDR3 coding DNA: TGTGCCATCAGGCGGGACAGGGACACTGAAGCTTTCTTT. It codes for CAIRRDRDTEAFF.

This chain uses TRBV6-6 with TRBJ1-2; TRBD1 is a possible D gene (6 bases). The V gene lost 6 bases and the J gene lost 4 bases, with 15 bases spanning the gap. The CDR3 has 14 amino acids. CDR1 and CDR2 from the germline V gene are MNHNY and SVGAGI (reference sequence). CDR3 in amino acids: CASRELTGPYGYTF. CDR3 in DNA: TGTGCCAGCAGAGAACTTACAGGGCCCTATGGCTACACCTTC.

This chain links TRBV6-6 with TRBJ2-5; 7 bases fit TRBD2. The CDR3 runs 14 residues. V dropped 2 bases and J dropped 4; count of bases not matched to a gene: 4. Germline values: CDR1 MNHNY, CDR2 SVGAGI (reference sequence). This chain's CDR3 is CASSYSGDGETQYF. In DNA, the CDR3 is TGTGCCAGCAGTTACAGCGGGGATGGAGAGACCCAGTACTTC.

This sequence joins TRBV7-2 and TRBJ2-5; D gene uncertain. Germline CDR1 SGHTA, CDR2 FQGNSA. Trimming removed 3 bases from V and 7 bases from J, with 3 bases in between. The CDR3 runs to 10 residues. CDR3 bases: TGTGCCAGCAGCTTGGGGACCCAGTACTTC. It specifies CASSLGTQYF.

This sequence joins TRBV25-1 and TRBJ1-1; D not resolved. V was shortened by 2 bases and J by 1 base, with 5 bases between the two germline ends. The length of the CDR3 is 13 residues. Germline CDR1 and CDR2: MGHDK and SYGVNS. The CDR3 here is CASSEIGNTEAFF. As DNA, the CDR3 is TGTGCCAGCAGTGAAATAGGGAACACTGAAGCTTTCTTT.

The CDR3 coding sequence is TGTGCCACCAGTAGCTACAATGAGCAGTTCTTC. This translates into CATSSYNEQFF. The chain carries TRBV24-1 and TRBJ2-1; D is unclear. Germline V CDR1 and CDR2: KGHDR, SFDVKD. This CDR3 is built from 11 residues. V shed 6 bases and J shed 3 bases, with 2 bases lying between them.

V is TRBV5-1 and J is TRBJ1-1; 8 bases agree with TRBD1. The CDR3 has 16 amino acids. CDR1 is SGHRS, CDR2 YFSETQ, per germline. Germline trimming cut 3 bases from V and 3 bases from J; bases unmatched to any gene: 10. This CDR3 reads CASSSATGATYTEAFF. The CDR3 DNA reads as TGCGCCAGCAGCTCCGCGACAGGGGCGACTTACACTGAAGCTTTCTTT.

This clone was detected only once. V gene TRBV27 combines with J gene TRBJ2-2, with a possible D match to TRBD2 (6 bases). Trimming cost V 5 bases and J 0 bases, with 10 bases left between them. This CDR3 comprises 15 residues. From germline, CDR1 is MNHEY and CDR2 SMNVEV (reference sequence). CDR3 in amino acids: CASSMRLANTGELFF. The CDR3 DNA sequence: TGTGCCAGCAGTATGCGACTAGCGAACACCGGGGAGCTGTTTTTT.

This chain connects TRBV2 to TRBJ2-5; tentative D call: TRBD1 (5 bases). The germline V gene encodes CDR1 SNHLY and CDR2 FYNNEI. The CDR3 is 15 residues long. V was pared by 3 bases and J by 2 bases, with 13 bases between. The CDR3 protein is CASSEKGRLQETQYF. In DNA, the CDR3 is TGTGCCAGCAGTGAGAAGGGGCGGCTACAAGAGACCCAGTACTTC.

V gene TRBV28 combines with J gene TRBJ2-7; D may be TRBD2 (7 bases). The CDR3 has 16 residues. Germline values: CDR1 MDHEN, CDR2 SYDVKM. Trimming removed 6 bases at V and 0 bases at J, with 18 bases between. The CDR3: CASRIGGAGRSYEQYF. For the CDR3, the DNA is TGTGCCAGCAGAATAGGGGGGGCAGGGCGCTCCTACGAGCAGTACTTC.

The V gene is TRBV3-1 (or the pseudogene TRBV3-2), the J gene TRBJ2-2; 13 positions match TRBD2. This CDR3 has 17 residues. Losses at the gene ends were 0 bases for V and 4 bases for J; bases not matched to a gene: 2. Germline V gene sequence: CDR1 LGHDT, CDR2 YNNKEL (reference sequence). In DNA, the CDR3 is TGTGCCAGCAGCCAAGAGACTAGCGGGGGGTCCACCGGGGAGCTGTTTTTT. Its translation is CASSQETSGGSTGELFF.

V usage is TRBV5-5 and J usage is TRBJ1-1, with D possibly being TRBD1 (5 bases). Germline-derived CDR1 and CDR2 are SGHKS and YYEKEE (reference sequence). Trimming pared 3 bases from V and 0 bases from J, leaving 9 bases between. This CDR3 is 14 amino acids long. CDR3 in amino acids: CASSWGPLNTEAFF. The CDR3 DNA reads as TGTGCCAGCAGCTGGGGCCCACTGAACACTGAAGCTTTCTTT.

This chain uses TRBV27 with TRBJ2-1; 16 bases map to TRBD2. The CDR3 spans 17 residues. In germline, CDR1 is MNHEY, CDR2 SMNVEV (reference sequence). The ends lost 5 bases at V and 4 bases at J; junction bases unmatched: 5. The CDR3 DNA reads as TGTGCCAGCAGTATACCGGGACTAGCGGGGGGGTACAATGAGCAGTTCTTC. Translating gives CASSIPGLAGGYNEQFF.

The genes are TRBV5-1 and TRBJ2-5, with TRBD1 identical over 9 bases. Germline values: CDR1 SGHRS, CDR2 YFSETQ. V was pared by 4 bases and J by 0 bases, with 7 bases of the junction left unmatched. The CDR3 totals 16 residues. For the CDR3, the DNA is TGCGCCAGCAGCCACGCCGGGACAGGGAACCAAGAGACCCAGTACTTC. Protein: CASSHAGTGNQETQYF.

The chain employs TRBV18 and TRBJ2-7; possibly TRBD1 for D (5 bases). Trimming took off 3 bases at V and 7 bases at J, with 13 bases between the two ends. The CDR3 loop spans 13 amino acids. The germline gives CDR1 KGHSH, CDR2 LQKENI. This chain's CDR3 is CASSPDQGREQYF. CDR3 nucleotides: TGTGCCAGCTCACCCGACCAGGGAAGGGAGCAGTACTTC.

In DNA form, the CDR3 reads TGCGCCAGCAGGTGGACAGGGGGCGAAAAACTGTTTTTT. Translated, it gives CASRWTGGEKLFF. J is TRBJ1-4 and V is TRBV5-1, with TRBD1 matching over 11 bases. V lost 5 bases and J lost 8; bases outside the gene matches: 2. From germline, CDR1 is SGHRS and CDR2 YFSETQ. This CDR3 comprises 13 residues.

This chain links TRBV11-2 with TRBJ2-1; D is undetermined. Germline CDR1 and CDR2: SGHAT and FQNNGV. The CDR3 has 15 amino acids. Trimming took 3 bases from V and 5 from J, leaving 14 bases between them. Here the CDR3 DNA reads TGTGCCAGCAGCTTTTGTTGGTCGACGCACAATGAGCAGTTCTTC. Amino acid sequence: CASSFCWSTHNEQFF.

The V gene is TRBV28, the J gene TRBJ1-2; D gene uncertain. CDR1 MDHEN and CDR2 SYDVKM come from the germline V gene. CDR3 length equals 12 residues. Trimming cost V 3 bases and J 0 bases, with 2 bases left between them. CDR3 nucleotides: TGTGCCAGCAGTTTTCCTAACTATGGCTACACCTTC. Translation gives CASSFPNYGYTF.

This clone was found a few times. The CDR3 protein is CASSIDSSYGYTF. The CDR3 nucleotides are TGTGCCAGTAGTATTGACTCCTCCTATGGCTACACCTTC. The chain uses TRBV19 and TRBJ1-2, with D hard to call. Trimming shortened V by 3 bases and J by 4 bases, and 9 bases separated the two germline ends. The CDR3 runs 13 residues. The V gene's germline CDR1 is LNHDA and CDR2 SQIVND (reference sequence).